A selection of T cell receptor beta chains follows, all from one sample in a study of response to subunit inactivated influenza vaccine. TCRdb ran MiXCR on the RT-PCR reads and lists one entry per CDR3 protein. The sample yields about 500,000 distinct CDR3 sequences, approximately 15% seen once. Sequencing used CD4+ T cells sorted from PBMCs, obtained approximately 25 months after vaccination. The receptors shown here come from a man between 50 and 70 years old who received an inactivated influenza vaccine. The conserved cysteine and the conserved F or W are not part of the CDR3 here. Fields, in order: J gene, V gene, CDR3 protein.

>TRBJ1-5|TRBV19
ASSIKMSLPQH
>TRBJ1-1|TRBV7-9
ASSGGLEAF
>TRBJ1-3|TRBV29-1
SVEQGHEDTIY
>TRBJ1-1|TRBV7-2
ASSLSGGEVAF
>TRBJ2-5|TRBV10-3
AISEGRGGETQY
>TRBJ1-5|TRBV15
ATSRRVGLQH
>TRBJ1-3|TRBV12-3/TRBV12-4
ASRDQGTVGSGNTIY
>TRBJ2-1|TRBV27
ASRRTGDYNEQF
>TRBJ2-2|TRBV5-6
ASSTDQTGELF
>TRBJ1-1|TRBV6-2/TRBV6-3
ASTRPMNTEAF
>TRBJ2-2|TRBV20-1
SAKSVSNTGELF
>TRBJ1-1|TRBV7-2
ASSPAGTLLMNTEAF
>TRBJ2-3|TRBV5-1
ASSQRQGSPTDTQY
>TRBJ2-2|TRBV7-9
ASSLSRISNTGELF
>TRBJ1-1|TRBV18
ASSGSTVLNEAF
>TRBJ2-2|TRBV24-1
ATSDLSGARTGELF
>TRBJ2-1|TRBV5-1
ASSSSGSSYNEQF
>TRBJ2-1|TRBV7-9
ASSSVLASGVHNEQF
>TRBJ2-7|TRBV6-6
ASVAGAPYEQY
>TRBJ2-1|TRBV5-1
ASSLRGGHEQF
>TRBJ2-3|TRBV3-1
ARWSGSGGTYSSTDTQY
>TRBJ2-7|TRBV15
ATSRKQGSEQY
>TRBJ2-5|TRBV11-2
ASSLADSSQETQY
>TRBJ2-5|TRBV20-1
SASPRGMTQY
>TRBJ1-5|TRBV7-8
ASSPDWKGNQPQH
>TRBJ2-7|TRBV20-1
SARAISYEQY
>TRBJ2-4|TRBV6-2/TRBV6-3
ASSYSNQSGGKNIQY
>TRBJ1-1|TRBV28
ASSLIFGAASQNTEAF
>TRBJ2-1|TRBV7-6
ASSLDVEQF
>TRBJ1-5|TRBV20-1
SASGQRDQPQH
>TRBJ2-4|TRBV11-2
ASSPDRFLAKNIQY
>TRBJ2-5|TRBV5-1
ASGDPSQGKETQY
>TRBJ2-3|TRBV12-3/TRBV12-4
ASSPGAGGPSTDTQY
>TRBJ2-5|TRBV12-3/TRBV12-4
ASSPTTSGSRETQY
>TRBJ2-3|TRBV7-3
ASSLTAPTDTQY
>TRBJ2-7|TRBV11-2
ASSPIYIGTGAYEQY
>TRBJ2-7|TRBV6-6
ASSPRRDEQY
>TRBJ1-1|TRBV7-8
ASSLARGLGTEAF
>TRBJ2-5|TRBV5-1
ASSGQGGPETQY
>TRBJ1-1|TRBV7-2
ASSAFTGGTEAF